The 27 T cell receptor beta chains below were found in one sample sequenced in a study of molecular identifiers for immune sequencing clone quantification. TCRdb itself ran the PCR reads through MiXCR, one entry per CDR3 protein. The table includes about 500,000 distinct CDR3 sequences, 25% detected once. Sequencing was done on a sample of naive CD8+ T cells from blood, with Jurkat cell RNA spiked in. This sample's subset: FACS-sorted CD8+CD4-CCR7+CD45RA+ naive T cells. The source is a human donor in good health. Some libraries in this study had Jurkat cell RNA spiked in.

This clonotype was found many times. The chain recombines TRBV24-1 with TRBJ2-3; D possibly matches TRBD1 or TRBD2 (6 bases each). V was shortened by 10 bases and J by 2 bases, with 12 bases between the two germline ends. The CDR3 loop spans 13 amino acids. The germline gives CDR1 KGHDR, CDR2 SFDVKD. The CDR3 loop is CATGGFDTDTQYF. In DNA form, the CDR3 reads TGTGCCACGGGGGGCTTCGACACAGATACGCAGTATTTT.

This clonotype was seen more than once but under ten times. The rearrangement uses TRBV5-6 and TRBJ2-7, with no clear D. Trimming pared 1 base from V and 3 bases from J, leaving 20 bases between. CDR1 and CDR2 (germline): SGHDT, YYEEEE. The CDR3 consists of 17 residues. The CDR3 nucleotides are TGTGCCAGCAGCTTGCGAGACGTGCCGCGTTCTTACTACGAGCAGTACTTC. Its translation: CASSLRDVPRSYYEQYF.

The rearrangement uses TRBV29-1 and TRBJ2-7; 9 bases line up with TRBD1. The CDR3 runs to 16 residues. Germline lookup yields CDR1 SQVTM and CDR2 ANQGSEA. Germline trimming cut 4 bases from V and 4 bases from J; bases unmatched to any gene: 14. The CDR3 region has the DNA TGCAGCGTTGCGGGGACCCCCGGGACAGGGAGTTACGAGCAGTACTTC. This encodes CSVAGTPGTGSYEQYF.

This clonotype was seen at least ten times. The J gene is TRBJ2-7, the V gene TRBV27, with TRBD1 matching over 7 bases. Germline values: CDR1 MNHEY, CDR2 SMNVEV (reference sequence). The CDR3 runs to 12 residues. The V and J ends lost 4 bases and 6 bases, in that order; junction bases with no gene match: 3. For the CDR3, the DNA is TGTGCCAGCAGTTATACAGGGGTCGAGCAGTACTTC. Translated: CASSYTGVEQYF.

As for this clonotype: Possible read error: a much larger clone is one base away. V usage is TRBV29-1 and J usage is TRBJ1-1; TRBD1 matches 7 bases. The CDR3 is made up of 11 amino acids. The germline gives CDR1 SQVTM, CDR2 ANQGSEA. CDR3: CSGEGGTEASF. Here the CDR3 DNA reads TGCAGCGGGGAAGGGGGCACTGAAGCTTCCTTT.

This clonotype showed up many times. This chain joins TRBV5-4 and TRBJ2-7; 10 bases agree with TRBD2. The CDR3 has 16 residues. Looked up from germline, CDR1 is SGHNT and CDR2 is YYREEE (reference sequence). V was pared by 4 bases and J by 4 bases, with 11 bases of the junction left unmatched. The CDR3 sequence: CASSVEPGLAWYEQYF. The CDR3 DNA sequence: TGTGCCAGCAGCGTCGAACCGGGACTAGCGTGGTACGAGCAGTACTTC.

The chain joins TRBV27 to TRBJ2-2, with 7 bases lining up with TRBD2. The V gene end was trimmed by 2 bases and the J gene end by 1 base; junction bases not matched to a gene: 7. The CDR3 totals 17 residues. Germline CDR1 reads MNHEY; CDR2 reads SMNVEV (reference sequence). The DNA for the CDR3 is TGTGCCAGCAGTTTAAATACCCTAGCGGTGAACACCGGGGAGCTGTTTTTT. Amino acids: CASSLNTLAVNTGELFF.

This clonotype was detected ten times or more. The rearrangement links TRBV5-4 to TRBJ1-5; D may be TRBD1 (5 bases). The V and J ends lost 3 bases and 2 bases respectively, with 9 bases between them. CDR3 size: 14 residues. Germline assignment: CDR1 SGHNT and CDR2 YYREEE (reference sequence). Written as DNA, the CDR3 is TGTGCCAGCAGCTCGGGGCCGGGCAATCAGCCCCAGCATTTT. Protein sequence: CASSSGPGNQPQHF. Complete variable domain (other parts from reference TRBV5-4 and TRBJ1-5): ETGVTQSPTHLIKTRGQQVTLRCSSQSGHNTVSWYQQALGQGPQFIFQYYREEENGRGNFPPRFSGLQFPNYSSELNVNALELDDSALYLCASSSGPGNQPQHFGDGTRLSIL.

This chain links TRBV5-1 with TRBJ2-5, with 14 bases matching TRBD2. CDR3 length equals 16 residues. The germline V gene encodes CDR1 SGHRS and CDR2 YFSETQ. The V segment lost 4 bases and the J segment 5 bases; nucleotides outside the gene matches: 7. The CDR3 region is CASSGSGTSGSETQYF. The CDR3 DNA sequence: TGCGCCAGCAGCGGGTCCGGGACTAGCGGGAGTGAGACCCAGTACTTC.

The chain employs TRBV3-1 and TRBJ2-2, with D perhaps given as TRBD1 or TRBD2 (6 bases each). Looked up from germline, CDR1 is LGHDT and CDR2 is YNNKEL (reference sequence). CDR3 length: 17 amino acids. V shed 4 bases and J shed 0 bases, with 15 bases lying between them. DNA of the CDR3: TGTGCCAGCAGCCCCATCACAGGGAGGACGAACACCGGGGAGCTGTTTTTT. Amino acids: CASSPITGRTNTGELFF. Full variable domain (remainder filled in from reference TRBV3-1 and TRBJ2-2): DTAVSQTPKYLVTQMGNDKSIKCEQNLGHDTMYWYKQDSKKFLKIMFSYNNKELIINETVPNRFSPKSPDKAHLNLHINSLELGDSAVYFCASSPITGRTNTGELFFGEGSRLTVL.

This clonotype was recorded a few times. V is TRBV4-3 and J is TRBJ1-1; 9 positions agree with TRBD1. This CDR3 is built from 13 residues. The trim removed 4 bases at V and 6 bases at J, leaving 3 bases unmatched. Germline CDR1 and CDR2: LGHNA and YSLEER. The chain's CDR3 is CASSPRTGAEAFF. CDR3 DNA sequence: TGCGCCAGCAGCCCAAGGACAGGGGCTGAAGCTTTCTTT.

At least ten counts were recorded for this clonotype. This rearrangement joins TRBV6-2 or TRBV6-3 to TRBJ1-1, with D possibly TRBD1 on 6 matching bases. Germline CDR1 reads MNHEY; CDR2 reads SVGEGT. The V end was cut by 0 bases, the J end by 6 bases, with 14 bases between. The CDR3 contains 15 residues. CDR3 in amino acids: CASSYSRGTGPEAFF. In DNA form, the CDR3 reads TGTGCCAGCAGTTACTCGAGGGGGACTGGCCCTGAAGCTTTCTTT.

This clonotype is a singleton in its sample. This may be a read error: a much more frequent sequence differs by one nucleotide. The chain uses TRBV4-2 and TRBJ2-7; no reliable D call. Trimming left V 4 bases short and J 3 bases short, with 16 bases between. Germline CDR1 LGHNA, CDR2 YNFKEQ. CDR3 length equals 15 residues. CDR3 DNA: TGTGCCAGCAGCCGATGGGTCGGCGAGTACTACGAGCAGTACTTC. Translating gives CASSRWVGEYYEQYF.

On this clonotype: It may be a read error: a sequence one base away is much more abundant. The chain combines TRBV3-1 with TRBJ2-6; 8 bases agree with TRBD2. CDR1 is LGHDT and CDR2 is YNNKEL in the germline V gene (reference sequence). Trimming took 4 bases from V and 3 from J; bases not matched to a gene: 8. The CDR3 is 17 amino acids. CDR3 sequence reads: CASSRIAGSHGANVLTF. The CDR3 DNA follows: TGTGCCAGCAGCCGCATAGCGGGAAGTCATGGGGCCAACGTCCTGACTTTC.

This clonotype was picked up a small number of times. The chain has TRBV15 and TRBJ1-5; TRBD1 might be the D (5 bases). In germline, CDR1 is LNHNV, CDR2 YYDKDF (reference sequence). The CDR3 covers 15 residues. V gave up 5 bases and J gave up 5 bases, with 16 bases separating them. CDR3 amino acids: CATSYGGAGDQPQHF. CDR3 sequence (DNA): TGTGCCACCAGCTACGGTGGGGCTGGGGATCAGCCCCAGCATTTT.

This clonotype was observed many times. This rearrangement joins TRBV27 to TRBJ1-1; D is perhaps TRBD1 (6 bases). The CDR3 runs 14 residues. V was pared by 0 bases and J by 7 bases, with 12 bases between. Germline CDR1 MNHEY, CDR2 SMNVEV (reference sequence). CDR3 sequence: CASSLSAGAREAFF. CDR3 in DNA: TGTGCCAGCAGTTTATCGGCAGGGGCCCGTGAAGCTTTCTTT.

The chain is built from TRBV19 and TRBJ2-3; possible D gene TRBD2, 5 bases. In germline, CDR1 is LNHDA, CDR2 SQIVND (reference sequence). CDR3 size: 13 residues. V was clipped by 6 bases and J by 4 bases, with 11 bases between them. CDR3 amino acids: CASSLEGPDTQYF. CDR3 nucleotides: TGTGCCAGTAGCCTCGAGGGCCCAGATACGCAGTATTTT.

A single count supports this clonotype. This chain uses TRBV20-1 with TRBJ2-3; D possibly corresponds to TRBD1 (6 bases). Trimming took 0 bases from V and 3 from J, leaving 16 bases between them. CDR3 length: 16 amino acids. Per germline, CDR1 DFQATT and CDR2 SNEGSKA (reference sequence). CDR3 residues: CSARDFRDTHTDTQYF. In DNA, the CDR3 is TGCAGTGCTAGAGATTTCCGGGACACCCATACAGATACGCAGTATTTT.

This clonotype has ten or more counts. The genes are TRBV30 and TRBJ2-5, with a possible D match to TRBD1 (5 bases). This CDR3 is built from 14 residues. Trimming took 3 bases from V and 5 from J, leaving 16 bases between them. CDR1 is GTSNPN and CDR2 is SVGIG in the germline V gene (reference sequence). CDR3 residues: CAWSAGHWLETQYF. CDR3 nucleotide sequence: TGTGCCTGGAGCGCCGGACATTGGCTGGAGACCCAGTACTTC.

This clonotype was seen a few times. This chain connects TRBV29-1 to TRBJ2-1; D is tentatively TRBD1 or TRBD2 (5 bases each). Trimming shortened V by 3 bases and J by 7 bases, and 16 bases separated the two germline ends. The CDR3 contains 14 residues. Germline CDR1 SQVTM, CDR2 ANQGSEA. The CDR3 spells CSVESGTRKNEQFF. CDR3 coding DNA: TGCAGCGTTGAGTCCGGGACCCGCAAGAATGAGCAGTTCTTC.

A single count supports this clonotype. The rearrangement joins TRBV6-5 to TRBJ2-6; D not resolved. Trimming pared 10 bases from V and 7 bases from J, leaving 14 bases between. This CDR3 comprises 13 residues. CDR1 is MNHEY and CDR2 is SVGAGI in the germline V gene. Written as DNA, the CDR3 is TGTGCCACTGGACCAGTATTAGCCAACGTCCTGACTTTC. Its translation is CATGPVLANVLTF.

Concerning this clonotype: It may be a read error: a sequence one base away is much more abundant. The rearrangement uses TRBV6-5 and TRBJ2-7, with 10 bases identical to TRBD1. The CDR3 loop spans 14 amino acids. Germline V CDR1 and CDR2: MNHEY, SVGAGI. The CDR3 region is CASCYGDRGYEQYF. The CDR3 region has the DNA TGTGCCAGCTGTTACGGGGACAGGGGATACGAGCAGTACTTC.

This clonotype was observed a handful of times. CDR3 amino acids: CASNDLTQMNTEAFF. The CDR3 coding sequence is TGTGCCAGCAATGACCTTACGCAAATGAACACTGAAGCTTTCTTT. The chain joins TRBV2 to TRBJ1-1; no definite D call. V lost 7 bases and J lost 0, with 15 bases in between. The length of the CDR3 is 15 residues. Germline V gene sequence: CDR1 SNHLY, CDR2 FYNNEI.

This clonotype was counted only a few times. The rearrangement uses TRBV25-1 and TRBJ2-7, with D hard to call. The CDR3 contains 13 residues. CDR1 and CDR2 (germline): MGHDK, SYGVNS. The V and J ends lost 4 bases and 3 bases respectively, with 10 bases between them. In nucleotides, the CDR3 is TGTGCCAGCAGTGCTGGATTTTACTACGAGCAGTACTTC. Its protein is CASSAGFYYEQYF.

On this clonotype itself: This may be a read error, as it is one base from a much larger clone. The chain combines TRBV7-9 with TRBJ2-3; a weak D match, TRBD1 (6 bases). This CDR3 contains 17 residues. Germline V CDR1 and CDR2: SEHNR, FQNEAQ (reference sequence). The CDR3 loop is CASSQMFGRGGTNTQYF. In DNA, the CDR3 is TGTGCCAGCAGCCAGATGTTTGGCAGGGGCGGCACAAATACGCAGTATTTT.

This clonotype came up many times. The CDR3 DNA sequence: TGCGCCAGCAGCCAAGATGGGACGGCCAACTACGAGCAGTACTTC. Its protein product is CASSQDGTANYEQYF. The chain couples TRBV4-1 to TRBJ2-7; D may correspond to TRBD1 or TRBD2 (5 bases each). The germline gives CDR1 MGHRA, CDR2 YSYEKL. The CDR3 covers 15 residues. The V end was cut by 0 bases, the J end by 3 bases, with 12 bases between.

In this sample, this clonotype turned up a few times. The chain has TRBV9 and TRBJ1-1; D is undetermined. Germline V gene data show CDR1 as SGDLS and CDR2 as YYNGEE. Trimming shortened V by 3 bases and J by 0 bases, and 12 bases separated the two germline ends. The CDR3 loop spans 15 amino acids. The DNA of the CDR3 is TGTGCCAGCAGCGATAATATAAACATGAACACTGAAGCTTTCTTT. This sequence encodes CASSDNINMNTEAFF.